This TCR beta chain originates from a study of T-cell memory formation after mild COVID-19. CDR3 length: 15 amino acids. V gave up 1 base and J gave up 3 bases; unmatched junction bases: 4. The germline CDR1 and CDR2 sequences are MGHDK and SYGVNS. TCRdb ran MiXCR on the 5' RACE reads and lists one entry per CDR3 protein. The sample contains 550,000 to 700,000 distinct CDR3 sequences, more than 15% of which appear only once. The TCR originated in an adult woman who had mild COVID-19 (a few samples of this study predate the infection). Cell type and time point are not known. The source material was PBMCs or a T cell subset sorted from them (not recorded which). The chain joins TRBV25-1 to TRBJ1-1; 8 bases are shared with TRBD1. DNA for the CDR3: TGTGCCAGCAGTGAATTGGACAGGGATTACACTGAAGCTTTCTTT. This translates into CASSELDRDYTEAFF.